These T cell receptor beta chains were read from a single sample in a study of CD8 T cells in ankylosing spondylitis. MiXCR was run by TCRdb on the 5' RACE reads, yielding one entry per CDR3 protein. The sample contains around 430,000 distinct CDR3 sequences, approximately 17% of which appear only once. The sequenced sample consisted of blood, either unsorted or a sorted T cell fraction (not recorded which). All receptors come from a male donor with ankylosing spondylitis. CDR3s include the opening cysteine and the closing phenylalanine or tryptophan. The D gene is left open where the match is weak. The listing skips clone size in some rows; elsewhere it reads once, few, many or a size class.

>14|TRBV10-3|TRBJ2-1|TRBD2|few
CAISESGGANEQFF
TGTGCCATCAGTGAGTCCGGGGGGGCCAATGAGCAGTTCTTC
>15|TRBV7-2|TRBJ2-7|-|-
CASSLASWGTYEQYF
TGTGCCAGCAGCTTAGCCTCCTGGGGTACCTACGAGCAGTACTTC
>13|TRBV28|TRBJ2-1|TRBD1|few
CASRDRGDNEQFF
TGTGCCAGCAGGGACAGGGGGGACAATGAGCAGTTCTTC
>15|TRBV5-5|TRBJ1-3|-|few
CASSSGRQSGNTIYF
TGTGCCAGCAGCTCGGGACGGCAGTCTGGAAACACCATATATTTT
>15|TRBV5-1|TRBJ1-2|TRBD1|-
CASNEGQGANYGYTF
TGCGCCAGCAACGAAGGACAGGGGGCTAACTATGGCTACACCTTC
>16|TRBV12-3/TRBV12-4|TRBJ1-2|TRBD1|-
CASSPGQGRRNYGYTF
TGTGCCAGCAGTCCGGGACAGGGGAGAAGAAACTATGGCTACACCTTC
>14|TRBV12-3/TRBV12-4|TRBJ1-6|-|few
CASSLGRANSPLHF
TGTGCCAGCAGTTTAGGGAGGGCCAATTCACCCCTCCACTTT
>15|TRBV20-1|TRBJ1-2|TRBD1|-
CSALRQGATLYGYTF
TGCAGTGCTTTACGACAGGGGGCAACCCTCTATGGCTACACCTTC
>16|TRBV11-2|TRBJ1-3|TRBD1|-
CASSLLHRGPGNTIYF
TGTGCCAGCAGCTTGCTCCACAGGGGGCCTGGAAACACCATATATTTT
>16|TRBV12-3/TRBV12-4|TRBJ1-6|-|-
CASSGGGHSYNSPLHF
TGTGCCAGCAGTGGGGGGGGGCACTCCTATAATTCACCCCTCCACTTT